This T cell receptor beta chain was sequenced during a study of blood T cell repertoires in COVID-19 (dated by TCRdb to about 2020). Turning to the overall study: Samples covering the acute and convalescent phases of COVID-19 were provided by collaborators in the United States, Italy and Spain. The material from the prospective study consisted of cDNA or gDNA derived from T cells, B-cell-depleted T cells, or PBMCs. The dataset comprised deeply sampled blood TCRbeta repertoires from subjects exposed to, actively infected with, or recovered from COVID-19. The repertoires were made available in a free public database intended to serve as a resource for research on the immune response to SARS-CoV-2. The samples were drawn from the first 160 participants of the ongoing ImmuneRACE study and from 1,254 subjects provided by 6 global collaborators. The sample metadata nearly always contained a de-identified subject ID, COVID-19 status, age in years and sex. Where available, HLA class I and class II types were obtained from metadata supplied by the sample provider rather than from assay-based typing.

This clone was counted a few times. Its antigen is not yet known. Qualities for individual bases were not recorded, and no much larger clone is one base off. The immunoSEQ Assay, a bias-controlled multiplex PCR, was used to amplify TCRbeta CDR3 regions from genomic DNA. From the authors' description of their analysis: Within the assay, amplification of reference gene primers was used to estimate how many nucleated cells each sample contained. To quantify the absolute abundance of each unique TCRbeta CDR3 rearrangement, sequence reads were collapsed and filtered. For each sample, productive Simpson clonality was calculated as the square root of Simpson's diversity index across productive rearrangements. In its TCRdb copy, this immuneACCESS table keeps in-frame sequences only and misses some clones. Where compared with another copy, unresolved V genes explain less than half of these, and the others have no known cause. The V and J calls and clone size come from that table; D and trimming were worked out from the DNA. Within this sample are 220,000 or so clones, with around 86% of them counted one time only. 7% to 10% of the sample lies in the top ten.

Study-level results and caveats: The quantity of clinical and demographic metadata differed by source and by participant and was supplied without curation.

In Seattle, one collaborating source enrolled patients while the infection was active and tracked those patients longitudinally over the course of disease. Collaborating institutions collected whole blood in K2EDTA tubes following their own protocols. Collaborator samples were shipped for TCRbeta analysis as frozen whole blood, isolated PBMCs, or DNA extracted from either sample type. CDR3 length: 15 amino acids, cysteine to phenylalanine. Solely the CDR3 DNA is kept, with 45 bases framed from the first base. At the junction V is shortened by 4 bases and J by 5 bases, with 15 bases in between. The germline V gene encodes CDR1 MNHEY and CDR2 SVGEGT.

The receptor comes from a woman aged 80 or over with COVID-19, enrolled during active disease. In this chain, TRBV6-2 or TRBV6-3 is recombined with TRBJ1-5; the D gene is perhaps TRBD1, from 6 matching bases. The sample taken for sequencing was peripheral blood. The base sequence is TGTGCCAGCAGTTTCGGGAACAGGGCTCATCAGCCCCAGCATTTT. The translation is CASSFGNRAHQPQHF.